This T cell receptor beta chain was obtained from a study of blood T cell repertoires in COVID-19. Study-wide background: Researchers got acute and convalescent COVID-19 samples from the United States, Italy and Spain. In each case, the material was cDNA or gDNA derived from T cells, B-cell-depleted T cells, or PBMCs.

The length of the CDR3 is 14 residues. Germline lookup yields CDR1 SGDLS and CDR2 YYNGEE. The J segment lost 5 bases and the V segment lost 4 bases, leaving 3 bases of the junction unmatched. As originally analysed: Estimates of nucleated cell counts were drawn from the amplification of reference gene primers. The repertoire was sequenced with immunoSEQ multiplex PCR; TCRdb's copy has only in-frame clones and lacks some. V and J calls and clone size come straight from that table; D and trimming were deduced from the DNA. The sample lists approximately 470,000 clones; approximately 83% were seen once.

The source material was peripheral blood. The TCR originated in a human donor in a cohort sampled during active COVID-19. The chain recombines TRBV9 with TRBJ1-5; 10 bases are shared with TRBD1. The CDR3 loop is CASSPGTGDQPQHF. As DNA, the CDR3 is TGTGCCAGCAGCCCTGGGACAGGGGATCAGCCCCAGCATTTT.